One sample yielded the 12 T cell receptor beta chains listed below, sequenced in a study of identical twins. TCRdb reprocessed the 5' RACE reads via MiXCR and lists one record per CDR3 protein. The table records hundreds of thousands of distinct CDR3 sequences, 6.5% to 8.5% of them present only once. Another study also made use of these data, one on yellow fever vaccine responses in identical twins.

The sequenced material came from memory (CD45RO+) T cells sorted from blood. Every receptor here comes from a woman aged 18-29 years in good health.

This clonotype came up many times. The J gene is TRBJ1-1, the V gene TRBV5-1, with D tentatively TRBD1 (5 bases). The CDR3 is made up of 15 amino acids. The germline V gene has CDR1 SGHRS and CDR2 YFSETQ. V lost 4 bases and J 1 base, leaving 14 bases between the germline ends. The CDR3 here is CASSGGTQGNTEAFF. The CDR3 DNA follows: TGCGCCAGCAGCGGGGGGACTCAAGGGAACACTGAAGCTTTCTTT.

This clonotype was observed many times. The DNA for the CDR3 is TGTGCCAGCAGTTTATCTTATTCCACTGAAGCTTTCTTT. Its translation: CASSLSYSTEAFF. The chain joins TRBV12-3 or TRBV12-4 to TRBJ1-1; no reliable D call. CDR3 length: 13 residues. V was clipped by 2 bases and J by 4 bases, with 8 bases between them.

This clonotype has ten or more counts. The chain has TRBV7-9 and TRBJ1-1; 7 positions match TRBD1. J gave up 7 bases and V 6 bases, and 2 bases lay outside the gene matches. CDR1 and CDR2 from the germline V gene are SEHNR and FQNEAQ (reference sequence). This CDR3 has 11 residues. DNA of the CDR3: TGTGCCAGCAGAAGACAGGGTGAAGCTTTCTTT. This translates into CASRRQGEAFF.

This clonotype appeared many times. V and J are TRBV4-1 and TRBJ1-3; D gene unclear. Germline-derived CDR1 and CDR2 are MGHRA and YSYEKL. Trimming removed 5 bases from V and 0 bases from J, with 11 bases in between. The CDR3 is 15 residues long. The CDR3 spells CASSASPASGNTIYF. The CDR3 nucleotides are TGCGCCAGCAGCGCAAGTCCGGCCTCTGGAAACACCATATATTTT.

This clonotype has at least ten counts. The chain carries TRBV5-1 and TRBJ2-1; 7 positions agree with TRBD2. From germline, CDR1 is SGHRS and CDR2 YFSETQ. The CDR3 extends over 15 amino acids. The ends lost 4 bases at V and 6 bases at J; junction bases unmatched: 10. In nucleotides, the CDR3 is TGCGCCAGCAGCCCGACTAGCAAAAACGGCAATGAGCAGTTCTTC. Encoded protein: CASSPTSKNGNEQFF.

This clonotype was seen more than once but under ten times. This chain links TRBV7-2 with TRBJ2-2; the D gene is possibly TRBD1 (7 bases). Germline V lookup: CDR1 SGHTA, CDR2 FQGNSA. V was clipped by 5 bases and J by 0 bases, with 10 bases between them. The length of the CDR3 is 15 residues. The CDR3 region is CASSAGQPNTGELFF. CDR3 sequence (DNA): TGTGCCAGCAGCGCGGGACAGCCGAACACCGGGGAGCTGTTTTTT.

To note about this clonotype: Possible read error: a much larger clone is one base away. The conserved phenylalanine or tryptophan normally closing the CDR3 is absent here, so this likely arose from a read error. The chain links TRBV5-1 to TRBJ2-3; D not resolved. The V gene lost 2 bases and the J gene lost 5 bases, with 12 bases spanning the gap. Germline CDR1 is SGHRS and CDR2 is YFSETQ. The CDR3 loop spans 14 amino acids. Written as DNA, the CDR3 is TGCGCCAGCAGCTTTAATGGTGTTAAAGATACGCAGTATCTT. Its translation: CASSFNGVKDTQYL.

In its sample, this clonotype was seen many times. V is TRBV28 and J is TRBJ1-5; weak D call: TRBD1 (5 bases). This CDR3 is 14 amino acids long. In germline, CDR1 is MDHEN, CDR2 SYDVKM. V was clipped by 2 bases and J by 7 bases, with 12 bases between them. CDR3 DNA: TGTGCCAGCAGTTTACGAGGGGTATGGCAGCCCCAGCATTTT. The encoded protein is CASSLRGVWQPQHF. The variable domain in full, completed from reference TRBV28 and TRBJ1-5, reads DVKVTQSSRYLVKRTGEKVFLECVQDMDHENMFWYRQDPGLGLRLIYFSYDVKMKEKGDIPEGYSVSREKKERFSLILESASTNQTSMYLCASSLRGVWQPQHFGDGTRLSIL.

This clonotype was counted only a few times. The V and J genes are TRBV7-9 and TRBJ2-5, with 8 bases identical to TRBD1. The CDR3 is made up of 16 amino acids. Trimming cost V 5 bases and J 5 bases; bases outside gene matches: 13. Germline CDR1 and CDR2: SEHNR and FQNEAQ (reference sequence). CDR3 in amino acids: CASSPQKTGAGETQYF. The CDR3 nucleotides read TGTGCCAGCAGCCCGCAGAAGACAGGGGCGGGGGAGACCCAGTACTTC.

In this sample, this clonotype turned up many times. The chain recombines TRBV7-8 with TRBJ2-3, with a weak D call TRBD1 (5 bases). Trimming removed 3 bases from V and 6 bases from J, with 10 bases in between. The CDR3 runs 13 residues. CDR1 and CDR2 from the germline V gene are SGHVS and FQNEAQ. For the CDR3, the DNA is TGTGCCAGCAGCTTGGGCAGGGCGGATACGCAGTATTTT. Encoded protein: CASSLGRADTQYF.

CDR3 amino acids: CASSYSLINEQFF. The CDR3, as DNA: TGTGCCAGCAGTTACTCCTTAATTAATGAGCAGTTCTTC. V usage is TRBV6-2 or TRBV6-3 and J usage is TRBJ2-1; D not certain. CDR1 and CDR2 (germline): MNHEY, SVGEGT. CDR3 length: 13 amino acids. The V end was cut by 0 bases, the J end by 7 bases, with 7 bases between.

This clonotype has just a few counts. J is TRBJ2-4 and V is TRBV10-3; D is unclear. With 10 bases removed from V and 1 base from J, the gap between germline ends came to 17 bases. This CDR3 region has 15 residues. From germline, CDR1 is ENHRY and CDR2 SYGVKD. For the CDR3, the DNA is TGTGCCACCCAAGAAGGGCGAGAGGCCAAAAACATTCAGTACTTC. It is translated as CATQEGREAKNIQYF.